One and the same sample provided the 2 T cell receptor beta chains below, sequenced in a study of T-cell reconstitution after alpha-beta-depleted transplantation in children. Library preparation (for TCRbeta) was performed with unique molecular identifiers. TCRdb redid the calling of the PCR reads with MiXCR, one entry per CDR3 protein. This sample yields 250,000 to 400,000 distinct CDR3 sequences, of which more than 20% are seen a single time; approximately 10% belongs to the top ten. The sequenced sample was PBMCs, mostly from graft donor cells, obtained 180 days after TCRalphabeta/CD19-depleted stem cell transplant. The receptor source for this set is a male patient younger than 18 who had a stem cell transplant for acute lymphoblastic leukemia, so the T cells may come from the graft donor.

This clonotype showed up just a few times. The chain employs TRBV29-1 and TRBJ1-5, with 7 bases fitting TRBD1. Germline V gene lookup returns CDR1 SQVTM and CDR2 ANQGSEA. The CDR3 length is 12 residues. V was pared by 6 bases and J by 4 bases, with 3 bases of the junction left unmatched. In DNA, the CDR3 is TGCAGCGTCGGACAGGCAAATCAGCCCCAGCATTTT. Residues: CSVGQANQPQHF.

The rearrangement uses TRBV4-1 and TRBJ2-3; 12 positions agree with TRBD2. CDR3 length: 19 residues. The ends lost 1 base at V and 4 bases at J; junction bases unmatched: 12. CDR1 and CDR2 from the germline V gene are MGHRA and YSYEKL. In nucleotides, the CDR3 is TGCGCCAGCAGCCAAGCTAGCGGGAGGGCCAAATTAGGCGCAGATACGCAGTATTTT. Translating it yields CASSQASGRAKLGADTQYF.